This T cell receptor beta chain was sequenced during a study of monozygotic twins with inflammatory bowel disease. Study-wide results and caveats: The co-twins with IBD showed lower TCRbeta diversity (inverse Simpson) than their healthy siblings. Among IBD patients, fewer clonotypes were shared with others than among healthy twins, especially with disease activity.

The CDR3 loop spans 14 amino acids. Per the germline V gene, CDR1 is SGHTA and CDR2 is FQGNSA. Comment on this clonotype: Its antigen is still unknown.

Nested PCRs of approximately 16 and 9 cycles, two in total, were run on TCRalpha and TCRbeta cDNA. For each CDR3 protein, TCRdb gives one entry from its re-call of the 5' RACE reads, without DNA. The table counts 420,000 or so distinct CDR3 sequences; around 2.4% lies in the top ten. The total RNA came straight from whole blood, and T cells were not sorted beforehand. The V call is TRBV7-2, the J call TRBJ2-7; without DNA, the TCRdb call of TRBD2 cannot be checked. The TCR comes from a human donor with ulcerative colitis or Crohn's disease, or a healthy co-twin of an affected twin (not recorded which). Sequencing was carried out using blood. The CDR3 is CASSLGLAGEEQYF. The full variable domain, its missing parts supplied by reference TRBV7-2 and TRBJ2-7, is GAGVSQSPSNKVTEKGKDVELRCDPISGHTALYWYRQSLGQGLEFLIYFQGNSAPDKSGLPSDRFSAERTGGSVSTLTIQRTQQEDSAVYLCASSLGLAGEEQYFGPGTRLTVT.